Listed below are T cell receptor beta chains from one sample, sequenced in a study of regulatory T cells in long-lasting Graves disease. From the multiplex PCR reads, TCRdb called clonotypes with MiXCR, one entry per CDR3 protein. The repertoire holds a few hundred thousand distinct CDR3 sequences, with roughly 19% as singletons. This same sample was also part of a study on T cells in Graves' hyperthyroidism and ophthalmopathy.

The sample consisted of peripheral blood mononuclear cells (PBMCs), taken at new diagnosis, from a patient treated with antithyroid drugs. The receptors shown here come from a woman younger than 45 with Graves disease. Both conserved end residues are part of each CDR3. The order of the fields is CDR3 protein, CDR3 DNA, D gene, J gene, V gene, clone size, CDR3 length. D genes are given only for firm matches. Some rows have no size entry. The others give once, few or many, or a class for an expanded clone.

CASTTGWANTEAFF | TGTGCCAGCACCACAGGATGGGCGAACACTGAAGCTTTCTTT | NA | TRBJ1-1 | TRBV28 | many | 14
CASIARGANVLTF | TGTGCCAGCATCGCCAGGGGGGCCAACGTCCTGACTTTC | NA | TRBJ2-6 | TRBV6-1 | many | 13
CASSVKQPRSW | TGTGCCAGCAGTGTGAAACAGCCCAGGAGCTGG | NA | TRBJ1-1 | TRBV2 | many | 11
CAISAGANYGYTF | TGTGCCATCTCCGCAGGGGCTAACTATGGCTACACCTTC | NA | TRBJ1-2 | TRBV28 | many | 13
CASSVASLGKHEQFF | TGTGCCAGCAGCGTAGCCTCGTTGGGGAAGCATGAGCAGTTCTTC | NA | TRBJ2-1 | TRBV9 | NA | 15
CASITGGSDTEAFF | TGTGCCAGCATTACAGGGGGATCGGACACTGAAGCTTTCTTT | TRBD1 | TRBJ1-1 | TRBV28 | many | 14
CASRSTGAPPEAFF | TGTGCCAGCAGATCGACAGGGGCCCCACCTGAAGCTTTCTTT | TRBD1 | TRBJ1-1 | TRBV7-9 | many | 14
CASRPRGYRGQAYEQYF | TGTGCCAGCAGACCCAGGGGCTACAGGGGGCAAGCGTACGAGCAGTACTTC | TRBD1 | TRBJ2-7 | TRBV28 | few | 17
CASSESGLGGTQYF | TGCGCCAGCAGTGAGTCCGGACTAGGCGGGACCCAGTACTTC | TRBD2 | TRBJ2-5 | TRBV10-2 | many | 14
CASSPRGDRGTDTQYF | TGTGCCAGCAGCCCGCGCGGGGACAGGGGCACAGATACGCAGTATTTT | TRBD1 | TRBJ2-3 | TRBV11-1 | many | 16
CASSTTQGNTEAFF | TGTGCCAGCAGTACAACCCAGGGCAACACTGAAGCTTTCTTT | NA | TRBJ1-1 | TRBV6-2/TRBV6-3 | many | 14
CASSYSTSITTGGNSPLHF | TGTGCCAGCAGTTACTCCACCTCGATTACGACAGGGGGTAATTCACCCCTCCACTTT | TRBD1 | TRBJ1-6 | TRBV6-5 | many | 19
CSVPGLAGGTSETQYF | TGCAGTGTTCCGGGACTAGCGGGGGGGACGTCTGAGACCCAGTACTTC | TRBD2 | TRBJ2-5 | TRBV20-1 | many | 16
CASSFIRGPGNEKLFF | TGCGCCAGCAGCTTCATTCGGGGGCCGGGTAATGAAAAACTGTTTTTT | NA | TRBJ1-4 | TRBV5-1 | many | 16
CASIYRAGYGYTF | TGTGCCAGCATTTACCGGGCGGGTTATGGCTACACCTTC | NA | TRBJ1-2 | TRBV6-5 | many | 13
CASSPTDGSYEQYF | TGTGCCAGCAGCCCAACGGACGGCTCCTACGAGCAGTACTTC | NA | TRBJ2-7 | TRBV11-2 | many | 14
CASSLSIYEFSLNGYTF | TGTGCCAGCAGTTTATCTATCTACGAATTCTCTCTAAATGGCTACACCTTC | NA | TRBJ1-2 | TRBV27 | many | 17
CASSILGLQETQYF | TGTGCCAGCAGTATCTTAGGCCTCCAAGAGACCCAGTACTTC | NA | TRBJ2-5 | TRBV27 | many | 14
CASANRGQLSYEQYF | TGTGCCAGCGCTAATAGGGGTCAGCTATCCTACGAGCAGTACTTC | NA | TRBJ2-7 | TRBV11-3 | many | 15
CASSKGSGYTF | TGTGCCAGCAGTAAAGGGTCTGGCTACACCTTC | NA | TRBJ1-2 | TRBV6-1 | many | 11
CASSVLGGRQDTQYF | TGTGCCAGCAGTGTTTTGGGAGGACGGCAAGATACGCAGTATTTT | NA | TRBJ2-3 | TRBV6-1 | many | 15
CASSQQGNTEAFF | TGTGCCAGCAGCCAACAGGGGAACACTGAAGCTTTCTTT | NA | TRBJ1-1 | TRBV7-9 | many | 13
CASSRTSGGANTQYF | TGTGCCAGCAGTAGGACTAGCGGGGGGGCGAATACGCAGTATTTT | TRBD2 | TRBJ2-3 | TRBV2 | many | 15
CASSLTGADGYTF | TGTGCCAGCAGCTTAACCGGGGCGGATGGCTACACCTTC | NA | TRBJ1-2 | TRBV13 | many | 13
CASRVAGAEQYF | TGTGCCAGCAGGGTAGCGGGGGCCGAGCAGTACTTC | TRBD2 | TRBJ2-7 | TRBV2 | NA | 12
CATSDSRYGYTF | TGTGCCACCAGTGATAGTCGGTATGGCTACACCTTC | NA | TRBJ1-2 | TRBV24-1 | few | 12
CASSLSYPRGTEAFF | TGTGCCAGCAGTTTATCGTACCCTCGGGGCACTGAAGCTTTCTTT | NA | TRBJ1-1 | TRBV27 | many | 15
CATTDGMVGYEQYF | TGTGCCACTACCGACGGGATGGTGGGTTACGAGCAGTACTTC | NA | TRBJ2-7 | TRBV19 | many | 14
CASDLGNNEQFF | TGTGCCAGTGATCTGGGGAACAATGAGCAGTTCTTC | NA | TRBJ2-1 | TRBV19 | many | 12
CASSPRTGDEAFF | TGTGCCAGCTCACCTCGAACAGGGGATGAAGCTTTCTTT | TRBD1 | TRBJ1-1 | TRBV18 | many | 13
CASSPPGAASGNTIYF | TGTGCCAGCAGCCCCCCCGGCGCGGCCTCTGGAAACACCATATATTTT | NA | TRBJ1-3 | TRBV2 | many | 16
CASSWGERNNEQFF | TGCGCCAGCAGCTGGGGGGAGAGGAACAATGAGCAGTTCTTC | NA | TRBJ2-1 | TRBV5-1 | many | 14
CASSLSSSGNEQYF | TGTGCCAGCAGCTTAAGCTCGTCAGGGAACGAGCAGTACTTC | NA | TRBJ2-7 | TRBV7-6 | many | 14
CASSQVDTGVGEQYF | TGCGCCAGCAGCCAAGTGGATACAGGGGTTGGCGAGCAGTACTTC | TRBD1 | TRBJ2-7 | TRBV4-1 | NA | 15
CASSLSQQEAFF | TGTGCCAGCAGTTTATCGCAACAGGAAGCTTTCTTT | NA | TRBJ1-1 | TRBV28 | many | 12
CSSGQGGNYGQYF | TGCAGCAGCGGACAGGGTGGAAACTACGGGCAGTACTTC | TRBD1 | TRBJ2-7 | TRBV29-1 | NA | 13
CASSLVLGGEQYF | TGTGCCAGCAGCCTAGTGCTGGGCGGCGAGCAGTACTTC | NA | TRBJ2-7 | TRBV6-1 | many | 13
CASSLPASGRYNEQFF | TGTGCCAGCAGCTTACCGGCCTCGGGGAGATACAATGAGCAGTTCTTC | NA | TRBJ2-1 | TRBV11-2 | NA | 16
CASSFGLAVQETPYF | TGTGCCAGCAGCTTCGGCTTAGCGGTCCAAGAGACCCCGTACTTC | NA | TRBJ2-5 | TRBV7-9 | NA | 15
CASSESGGYNSPLHF | TGCGCCAGCAGTGAGTCGGGAGGGTATAATTCACCCCTCCACTTT | NA | TRBJ1-6 | TRBV10-2 | NA | 15
CASGRDRQGAQPQHF | TGTGCTAGTGGCCGAGACCGACAGGGAGCTCAGCCCCAGCATTTT | TRBD1 | TRBJ1-5 | TRBV12-5 | many | 15
CASSLGQGINIQYF | TGTGCCAGCAGCCTAGGACAGGGGATAAACATTCAGTACTTC | TRBD1 | TRBJ2-4 | TRBV12-3/TRBV12-4 | NA | 14
CASSSTPGQGYEQYF | TGTGCCAGCAGTTCAACTCCGGGACAGGGATACGAGCAGTACTTC | TRBD1 | TRBJ2-7 | TRBV5-4 | many | 15
CSAISGGGNQPQHF | TGCAGTGCTATCTCGGGGGGAGGCAATCAGCCCCAGCATTTT | NA | TRBJ1-5 | TRBV20-1 | NA | 14
CASSSRREVIDTQYF | TGTGCCAGCAGTTCACGGCGGGAGGTGATAGATACGCAGTATTTT | TRBD2 | TRBJ2-3 | TRBV12-3/TRBV12-4 | once | 15
CSARLTGSSDGYTF | TGCAGTGCTAGGCTTACCGGGTCCTCGGACGGCTACACCTTC | NA | TRBJ1-2 | TRBV20-1 | many | 14
CSATQASNQPQHF | TGCAGTGCTACCCAAGCCTCCAATCAGCCCCAGCATTTT | NA | TRBJ1-5 | TRBV20-1 | NA | 13
CASSRTGSSYNSPLHF | TGTGCCAGCAGCCGGACAGGGAGCTCCTATAATTCACCCCTCCACTTT | TRBD1 | TRBJ1-6 | TRBV11-3 | many | 16
CASSLTQDTEAFF | TGTGCCAGCAGTTTAACTCAGGACACTGAAGCTTTCTTT | NA | TRBJ1-1 | TRBV28 | many | 13
CASSTLYTDTQYF | TGTGCCAGCAGCACGCTATACACAGATACGCAGTATTTT | NA | TRBJ2-3 | TRBV2 | NA | 13
CASSFGDQPQHF | TGTGCCAGCAGCTTTGGGGATCAGCCCCAGCATTTT | NA | TRBJ1-5 | TRBV5-4 | many | 12
CASSFMNTEAFF | TGTGCCAGCAGTTTCATGAACACTGAAGCTTTCTTT | NA | TRBJ1-1 | TRBV6-2/TRBV6-3 | NA | 12
CSAGQLYEQYF | TGCAGTGCCGGACAGCTCTACGAGCAGTACTTC | NA | TRBJ2-7 | TRBV20-1 | many | 11
CASSAQPEETQYF | TGCGCCAGCAGTGCACAGCCCGAAGAGACCCAGTACTTC | NA | TRBJ2-5 | TRBV10-1 | NA | 13
CASTPMPGLVIDEQYF | TGTGCCAGCACCCCGATGCCGGGACTAGTAATCGACGAGCAGTACTTC | TRBD2 | TRBJ2-7 | TRBV6-1 | many | 16
CSARDAGRYGYTF | TGCAGTGCTAGAGACGCGGGGAGATATGGCTACACCTTC | NA | TRBJ1-2 | TRBV20-1 | many | 13
CSARDGRNNSPLHF | TGCAGTGCTAGAGATGGACGGAATAATTCACCCCTCCACTTT | NA | TRBJ1-6 | TRBV20-1 | many | 14
CASSLGLSGTDTQYF | TGCGCCAGCAGCTTGGGGTTGAGCGGCACAGATACGCAGTATTTT | NA | TRBJ2-3 | TRBV5-1 | NA | 15
CASSLLLERGNNEQYF | TGTGCCAGCAGTTTGCTGCTAGAGCGGGGGAATAACGAGCAGTACTTC | TRBD2 | TRBJ2-7 | TRBV28 | few | 16
CASSHPGNTEAFF | TGTGCCAGCTCACACCCCGGGAACACTGAAGCTTTCTTT | NA | TRBJ1-1 | TRBV18 | many | 13